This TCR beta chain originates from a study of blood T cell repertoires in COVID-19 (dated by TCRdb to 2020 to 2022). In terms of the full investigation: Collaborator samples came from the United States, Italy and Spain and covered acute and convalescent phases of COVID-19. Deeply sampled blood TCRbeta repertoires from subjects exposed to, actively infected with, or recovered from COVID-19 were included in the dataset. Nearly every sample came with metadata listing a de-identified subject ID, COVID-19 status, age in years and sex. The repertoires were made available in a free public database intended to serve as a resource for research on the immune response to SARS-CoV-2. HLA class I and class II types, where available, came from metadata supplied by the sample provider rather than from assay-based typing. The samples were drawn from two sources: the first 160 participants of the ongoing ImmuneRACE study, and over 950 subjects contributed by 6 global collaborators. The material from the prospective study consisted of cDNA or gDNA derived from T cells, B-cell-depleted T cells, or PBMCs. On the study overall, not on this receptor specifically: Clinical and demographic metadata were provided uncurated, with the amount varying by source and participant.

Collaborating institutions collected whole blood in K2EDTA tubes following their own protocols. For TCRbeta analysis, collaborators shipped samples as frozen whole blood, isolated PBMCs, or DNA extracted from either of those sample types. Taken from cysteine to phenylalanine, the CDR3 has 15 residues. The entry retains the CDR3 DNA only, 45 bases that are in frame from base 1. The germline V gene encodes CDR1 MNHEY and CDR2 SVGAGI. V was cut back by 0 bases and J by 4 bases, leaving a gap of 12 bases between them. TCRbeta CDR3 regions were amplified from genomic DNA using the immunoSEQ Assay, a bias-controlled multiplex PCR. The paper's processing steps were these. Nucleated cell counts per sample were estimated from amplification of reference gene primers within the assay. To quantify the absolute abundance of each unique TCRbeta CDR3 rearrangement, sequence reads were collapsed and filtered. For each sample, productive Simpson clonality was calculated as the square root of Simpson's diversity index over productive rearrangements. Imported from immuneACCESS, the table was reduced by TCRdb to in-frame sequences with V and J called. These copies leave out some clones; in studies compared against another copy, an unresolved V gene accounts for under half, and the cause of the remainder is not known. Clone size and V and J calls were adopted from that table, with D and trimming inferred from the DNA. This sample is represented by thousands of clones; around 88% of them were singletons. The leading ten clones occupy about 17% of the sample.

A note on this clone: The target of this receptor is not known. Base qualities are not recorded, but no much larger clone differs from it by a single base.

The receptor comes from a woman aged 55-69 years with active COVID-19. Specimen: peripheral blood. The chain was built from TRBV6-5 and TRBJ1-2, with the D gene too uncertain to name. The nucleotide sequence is TGTGCCAGCAGTTACTCTCCAGGCTCAAGCTATGGCTACACCTTC. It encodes CASSYSPGSSYGYTF.